A single sample gave rise to the 26 T cell receptor beta chains below, sequenced in a study of T cell repertoires in cytomegalovirus infection. TCRdb processed the reads anew with MiXCR; each CDR3 protein has one entry. Found here are fewer than 1,000,000 distinct CDR3 sequences, approximately 31% of them singletons; the top ten hold over 12%. No antigen is known for these receptors. The sequenced sample was cultured CD8+ T cells from PBMCs, obtained from culture after CMV antigen stimulation. Receptors originate from a human donor in good health (CMV status not recorded). Some clones in this sample may be carry-over from other donors' samples.

The chain uses TRBV15 and TRBJ1-6; 8 bases are shared with TRBD1. Trimming took 3 bases from V and 5 from J; bases not matched to a gene: 3. The CDR3 totals 15 residues. Germline lookup yields CDR1 LNHNV and CDR2 YYDKDF (reference sequence). The CDR3 nucleotides read TGTGCCACCAGCAGGGACAGGGCCAATAATTCACCCCTCCACTTT. Protein product: CATSRDRANNSPLHF.

This clonotype was observed at least ten times. The genes are TRBV4-3 and TRBJ2-7, with 7 nucleotides matching TRBD1. V dropped 5 bases and J dropped 2; count of bases not matched to a gene: 24. This CDR3 has 20 amino acids. CDR1 is LGHNA and CDR2 is YSLEER in the germline V gene. The CDR3 sequence is CASSAQLDRDSALWPYEQYV. For the CDR3, the DNA is TGCGCCAGCAGCGCACAGCTTGACAGGGATAGCGCCCTGTGGCCCTACGAGCAGTACGTC.

The chain has TRBV6-1 and TRBJ1-1, with TRBD1 as a possible D gene (5 bases). CDR1 is MNHNS and CDR2 is SASEGT in the germline V gene. The CDR3 has 15 residues. V dropped 5 bases and J dropped 0 bases, with 13 bases sitting between them. The CDR3 reads CASSYWGGLNTEAFF. DNA of the CDR3: TGTGCCAGCAGTTATTGGGGCGGATTGAACACTGAAGCTTTCTTT.

The rearrangement joins TRBV27 to TRBJ1-2, with D possibly matching TRBD1 (6 bases). This CDR3 is 14 amino acids long. From germline, CDR1 is MNHEY and CDR2 SMNVEV (reference sequence). V was shortened by 5 bases and J by 3 bases, with 13 bases between the two germline ends. Written as DNA, the CDR3 is TGTGCCAGCAGTCATCGGACAGACCACTATGGCTACACCTTC. It specifies CASSHRTDHYGYTF.

The chain has TRBV14 and TRBJ2-1; D is possibly TRBD2 (7 bases). CDR1 is SGHDN and CDR2 is FVKESK in the germline V gene. CDR3 length: 17 amino acids. Trimming left V 0 bases short and J 9 bases short, with 21 bases between. In DNA form, the CDR3 reads TGTGCCAGCAGCCAAGAATTACGGGGGGCCCGCCAGGTTGAGCAGTTCTTC. Protein: CASSQELRGARQVEQFF.

The chain employs TRBV4-3 and TRBJ2-3, with D hard to call. The CDR3 has 15 residues. The germline V and J ends were trimmed by 0 bases and 0 bases, with 7 bases remaining between them. CDR1 and CDR2 from the germline V gene are LGHNA and YSLEER. CDR3 sequence (DNA): TGCGCCAGCAGCCAAGACAAGCGAAGCACAGATACGCAGTATTTT. As protein: CASSQDKRSTDTQYF.

The V gene is TRBV19, the J gene TRBJ1-1; no clear D gene. The V and J ends lost 3 bases and 1 base respectively, with 12 bases between them. The germline V gene encodes CDR1 LNHDA and CDR2 SQIVND (reference sequence). The CDR3 is made up of 15 amino acids. The CDR3 region is CASSIRTHPNTEAFF. DNA for the CDR3: TGTGCCAGTAGTATTCGGACCCACCCGAACACTGAAGCTTTCTTT.

The chain has TRBV10-3 and TRBJ1-2, with a tentative D call TRBD1 (6 bases). CDR3 length: 16 amino acids. The V and J ends lost 3 bases and 4 bases respectively, with 18 bases between them. CDR1 and CDR2 (germline): ENHRY, SYGVKD. This CDR3 is CAISDPGQIPFYGYTF. The CDR3 DNA reads as TGTGCCATCAGTGACCCCGGACAGATCCCCTTCTATGGCTACACCTTC.

This clonotype occurred a few times. The V call is TRBV6-5, the J call TRBJ2-1, with D uncertain. Trimming pared 3 bases from V and 5 bases from J, leaving 8 bases between. Germline V lookup: CDR1 MNHEY, CDR2 SVGAGI. The CDR3 is 13 amino acids. CDR3 nucleotides: TGTGCCAGCAGTTATACCCCCCACAATGAGCAGTTCTTC. This gives the protein CASSYTPHNEQFF.

The rearrangement joins TRBV4-3 to TRBJ1-4, with D maybe TRBD1 (5 bases). Germline lookup yields CDR1 LGHNA and CDR2 YSLEER. There are 15 residues in the CDR3. Trimming took off 6 bases at V and 4 bases at J, with 15 bases between the two ends. CDR3 sequence (DNA): TGCGCCAGCAGACAGGTGGACGGATATAATGAAAAACTGTTTTTT. Encoded protein: CASRQVDGYNEKLFF.

On this clonotype itself: It may be a read error: a sequence one base away is much more abundant. The V call is TRBV7-2, the J call TRBJ2-1; 11 positions match TRBD2. CDR3 length equals 15 residues. Germline V lookup: CDR1 SGHTA, CDR2 FQGNSA. The CDR3 sequence: CVSSPTSGVNNEQFF. CDR3 DNA: TGTGTCAGCAGCCCGACTAGCGGGGTTAACAATGAGCAGTTCTTC.

V gene TRBV6-6 combines with J gene TRBJ1-1; a possible D gene is TRBD1 (5 bases). Germline V gene data show CDR1 as MNHNY and CDR2 as SVGAGI (reference sequence). The CDR3 has 15 amino acids. Trimming shortened V by 6 bases and J by 0 bases, and 14 bases separated the two germline ends. CDR3 in DNA: TGTGCCAGCAGCCTAACGAGGGGCATGAACACTGAAGCTTTCTTT. This gives the protein CASSLTRGMNTEAFF.

This clonotype was observed many times. V and J are TRBV7-8 and TRBJ2-3; tentatively, D is TRBD1 or TRBD2 (5 bases each). The V and J ends lost 4 bases and 2 bases respectively, with 13 bases between them. This CDR3 contains 15 residues. Germline V lookup: CDR1 SGHVS, CDR2 FQNEAQ. Written as DNA, the CDR3 is TGTGCCAGCAGCTCGCCGGGACCTACCACAGATACGCAGTATTTT. Translating it yields CASSSPGPTTDTQYF.

This clonotype was observed at least ten times. The rearrangement uses TRBV7-6 and TRBJ1-5; tentative D call: TRBD1 (5 bases). V lost 1 base, J lost 4 bases, and 8 bases lay in between. The CDR3 is made up of 14 amino acids. Per the germline V gene, CDR1 is SGHVS and CDR2 is FNYEAQ. CDR3 sequence reads: CASSLEAGNQPQHF. The CDR3 nucleotides are TGTGCCAGCAGCTTAGAGGCAGGGAATCAGCCCCAGCATTTT. Based on the CDR3 plus reference TRBV7-6 and TRBJ1-5, the full variable domain is GAGVSQSPRYKVTKRGQDVALRCDPISGHVSLYWYRQALGQGPEFLTYFNYEAQQDKSGLPNDRFSAERPEGSISTLTIQRTEQRDSAMYRCASSLEAGNQPQHFGDGTRLSIL.

The chain joins TRBV7-9 to TRBJ1-3; D unclear. Trimming took 10 bases from V and 0 from J, leaving 16 bases between them. CDR1 SEHNR and CDR2 FQNEAQ come from the germline V gene (reference sequence). This CDR3 spans 15 amino acids. The CDR3 DNA reads as TGTGCCACCCAACAGAGTCGATCCTCTGGAAACACCATATATTTT. Amino acids: CATQQSRSSGNTIYF.

This clonotype was seen many times. The genes are TRBV4-1 and TRBJ1-1; 11 nucleotides agree with TRBD1. Germline V gives CDR1 MGHRA, CDR2 YSYEKL. The CDR3 consists of 15 residues. Trimming at V came to 4 bases and at J to 1 base, leaving 2 bases not matched to a gene. The CDR3 sequence: CASSRGQGANTEAFF. In nucleotides, the CDR3 is TGCGCCAGCAGCCGAGGACAGGGGGCGAACACTGAAGCTTTCTTT.

The chain has TRBV13 and TRBJ2-7, with 12 bases lining up with TRBD1. The germline V gene has CDR1 PRHDT and CDR2 FYEKMQ (reference sequence). The CDR3 spans 15 residues. Unmatched junction bases numbered 7, after V lost 5 bases and J lost 5 bases. The DNA of the CDR3 is TGTGCCAGCAGCCTGGGACAGGGGGCAGGTAACGAGCAGTACGTC. It codes for CASSLGQGAGNEQYV.

This chain connects TRBV20-1 to TRBJ2-5, with D unresolved. V lost 0 bases and J lost 0, with 8 bases in between. CDR1 is DFQATT and CDR2 is SNEGSKA in the germline V gene (reference sequence). The CDR3 is 14 residues long. The CDR3 bases are TGCAGTGCTAGAGATTACCAGAACCAAGAGACCCAGTACTTC. Its protein product is CSARDYQNQETQYF.

This clonotype appeared many times. The chain recombines TRBV5-4 with TRBJ2-2, with D possibly TRBD1 on 6 matching bases. Germline loops: CDR1 SGHNT, CDR2 YYREEE (reference sequence). V was shortened by 9 bases and J by 4 bases, with 10 bases between the two germline ends. The CDR3 covers 12 residues. The CDR3 nucleotides read TGTGCCATCCTAGGGGGCACCGGGGAGCTGTTTTTT. This encodes CAILGGTGELFF.

This clonotype occurred a few times. The rearrangement links TRBV12-3 or TRBV12-4 to TRBJ2-1, with 7 bases lining up with TRBD2. The CDR3 is 14 residues long. V trimming: 5 bases; J trimming: 4 bases; junction bases outside the gene matches: 5. The CDR3 DNA follows: TGTGCCAGCAGTGGTCTAGCGGCTTACAATGAGCAGTTCTTC. Amino acid sequence: CASSGLAAYNEQFF.

Ten or more counts support this clonotype. This sequence joins TRBV7-2 and TRBJ2-2; the D gene is possibly TRBD1 (6 bases). Germline CDR1 is SGHTA and CDR2 is FQGNSA. This CDR3 is built from 16 residues. The germline V and J ends were trimmed by 2 bases and 4 bases, with 14 bases remaining between them. CDR3 coding DNA: TGTGCCAGCAGCTTATCAGGGGTATATGGCACCGGGGAGCTGTTTTTT. Translating gives CASSLSGVYGTGELFF. Drawing the rest from reference TRBV7-2 and TRBJ2-2, the complete variable domain is GAGVSQSPSNKVTEKGKDVELRCDPISGHTALYWYRQSLGQGLEFLIYFQGNSAPDKSGLPSDRFSAERTGGSVSTLTIQRTQQEDSAVYLCASSLSGVYGTGELFFGEGSRLTVL.

This chain joins TRBV6-1 and TRBJ1-1; D remains ambiguous. The CDR3 loop spans 14 amino acids. CDR1 is MNHNS and CDR2 is SASEGT in the germline V gene. Trimming removed 6 bases at V and 3 bases at J, with 14 bases between. The CDR3 protein is CASSTRGFDTEAFF. Here the CDR3 DNA reads TGTGCCAGCAGCACGCGGGGTTTCGACACTGAAGCTTTCTTT.

The V call is TRBV2, the J call TRBJ2-2; D gene unclear. The germline V and J ends were trimmed by 3 bases and 2 bases, with 7 bases remaining between them. Germline V gives CDR1 SNHLY, CDR2 FYNNEI. The CDR3 spans 14 residues. The CDR3, as DNA: TGTGCCAGCAGTGACGGCATCAACACCGGGGAGCTGTTTTTT. Encoded protein: CASSDGINTGELFF.

This clonotype was recorded at least ten times. This sequence joins TRBV6-2 or TRBV6-3 and TRBJ1-2; D is perhaps TRBD1 (6 bases). Trimming removed 2 bases from V and 4 bases from J, with 11 bases in between. Germline V lookup: CDR1 MNHEY, CDR2 SVGEGT. This CDR3 has 14 residues. CDR3 sequence reads: CASSYNRVTYGYTF. DNA for the CDR3: TGTGCCAGCAGTTACAACAGGGTGACCTATGGCTACACCTTC.

The sample holds a few counts of this clonotype. The rearrangement uses TRBV6-6 and TRBJ1-1, with D unresolved. Germline V lookup: CDR1 MNHNY, CDR2 SVGAGI (reference sequence). The ends were cut back, 2 bases at V and 1 base at J, with 8 bases in the middle. CDR3 length: 14 residues. As DNA, the CDR3 is TGTGCCAGCAGTTACGAACGGCAGAACACTGAAGCTTTCTTT. As protein: CASSYERQNTEAFF.

The sample holds many counts of this clonotype. V gene TRBV19 combines with J gene TRBJ1-1; a weak D match, TRBD1 (6 bases). Between the trimmed V and J ends, which lost 9 bases and 1 base, there was a span of 15 bases. CDR1 and CDR2 from the germline V gene are LNHDA and SQIVND (reference sequence). The length of the CDR3 is 14 residues. For the CDR3, the DNA is TGTGCCAGCAGCTTACGAGGGGGGAACACTGAAGCTTTCTTT. Protein product: CASSLRGGNTEAFF.